Reported below is one T cell receptor beta chain. This receptor's antigen is unknown. No base qualities exist here, and no much larger clone lies one base off it. This sample was taken from a study of radiation and T cells in renal cell carcinoma (dated by TCRdb to the early 2020s). Concerning the study at large: The samples were drawn from a clinical trial, where primary renal cell carcinomas were treated with 15 Gy of stereotactic body radiation therapy and then removed by nephrectomy 4 weeks afterward. A total of approximately 4 million unique CDR3 nucleotide sequences, encoding fewer than 3,000,000 unique CDR3 amino acid sequences, were found across all 50 or so samples. A total of 50 to 60 samples underwent TCR beta sequencing, made up of some 26 tumors and about 27 peripheral blood samples.

Results and caveats for the whole study, not just this receptor: Effects of radiation dose or scheduling on the TCR repertoire could not be addressed with the single-armed trial design. Top tumor clonotypes rose in blood from baseline to 2 weeks post-radiation, then contracted by 4 weeks, suggesting transient expansion of tumor-resident clones. Because pretreatment tumor biopsies were not available, the study could not determine whether clonotypes were already present within the tumor at baseline. Changes in the blood repertoire were not tracked past 4 weeks after treatment.

This specimen's time point label, interpreted: baseline pretreatment blood. The sample's treatment or condition label, in plain terms: 15 Gy SBRT to primary tumor, nephrectomy 4 weeks later. To track tumor-enriched clonotypes, serial peripheral blood was sampled from radiation-treated patients at baseline and at 2 weeks and 4 weeks after SBRT. Renal cell carcinoma with clear cell pathology was present in all patients. Genomic DNA for TCR sequencing was prepared using the QIAamp DNA Blood Mini Kit (Qiagen). The analyses included only samples that passed all quality control checks. TCR beta libraries were generated from genomic DNA with the immunoSEQ kit, following the manufacturer's recommendations. For library preparation, a first multiplex PCR was performed with proprietary primers, followed by a second PCR in which unique barcodes were added, and bead cleanups were performed after each round. Each sample batch included a kit-provided positive control reaction and a negative control reaction. The final libraries were assessed on an Agilent 4200 TapeStation D1000 ScreenTape, pooled by volume, and quantified by qPCR. Sequencing was performed on an Illumina NextSeq500 using a MidOutput 150-cycle cartridge, with 156 Read1 cycles, 15 Index1 cycles, and the kit custom primers. The pooled library was loaded at 0.9 to 1 pM, with a roughly 20% PhiX control spiked in. Per the authors' processing: Vendor-processed data were analyzed in R, with a clonotype defined as all T cells sharing the same CDR3 nucleotide sequence. In the clone abundance analyses, frequencies in each sample were normalized to that sample's 10,000 most abundant clones. Before analysis, public T cell clones were removed, and these numbered fewer than five per sample on average. Tumor-enriched clonotypes and baseline blood-enriched clonotypes were defined as those with an abundance difference of at least 32-fold between compartments. A beta-binomial differential abundance model was applied to find clonotypes that expanded or contracted between blood time points. The Baroni-Urbani and Buser coefficient was used to measure tumor-blood repertoire similarity, and groups were compared with two-tailed Wilcoxon tests in R. Held by TCRdb, this immuneACCESS table contains in-frame sequences only and omits some clones. Under half of the omission traces to an unresolved V gene where checked; the cause of the rest is unknown. V and J calls and clone size come straight from that table; D and trimming were deduced from the DNA. In all, the sample holds some 150,000 clones, and less than 90% of those were seen once. Clones ranked in the top ten supply under 25% of the sample.

The CDR3 has 13 amino acids, counting the end cysteine and phenylalanine. Solely the CDR3 DNA is kept, with 39 bases framed from the first base. CDR1 and CDR2 are drawn from the germline V gene: SGHVS, FQNEAQ. Between the V and J ends, shortened by 8 bases and 2 bases respectively, the junction contains 10 bases. The origin of this receptor is a woman aged 50 to 60 with renal cell carcinoma. Recombination connected TRBV7-8 to TRBJ2-1; too little of a D gene remains to name it. The sample consisted of blood, taken from a patient whose treatment included radiotherapy and nephrectomy. The bases are TGTGCCAGCGGCGACGCCGCCTACAATGAGCAGTTCTTC. It is translated as CASGDAAYNEQFF.